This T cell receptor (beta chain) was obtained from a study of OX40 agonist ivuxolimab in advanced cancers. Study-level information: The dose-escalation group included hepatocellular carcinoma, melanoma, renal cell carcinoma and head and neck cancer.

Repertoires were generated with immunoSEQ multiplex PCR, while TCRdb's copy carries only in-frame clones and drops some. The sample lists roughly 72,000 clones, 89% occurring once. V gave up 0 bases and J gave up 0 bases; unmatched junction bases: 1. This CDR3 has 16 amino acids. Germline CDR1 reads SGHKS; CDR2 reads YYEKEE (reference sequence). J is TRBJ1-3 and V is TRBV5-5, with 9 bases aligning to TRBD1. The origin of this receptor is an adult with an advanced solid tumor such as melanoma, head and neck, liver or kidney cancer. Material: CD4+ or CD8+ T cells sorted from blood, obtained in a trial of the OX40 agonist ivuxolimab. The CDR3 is CASSLATGGSGNTIYF. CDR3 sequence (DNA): TGTGCCAGCAGCTTGGCGACAGGGGGCTCTGGAAACACCATATATTTT.